This T cell receptor (beta chain) originates from a study of control samples from healthy donors and cancer patients. Germline CDR1 and CDR2: MNHEY and SMNVEV (reference sequence). The CDR3 consists of 16 residues. The V gene lost 5 bases and the J gene lost 0 bases, with 14 bases spanning the gap. Profiled with immunoSEQ multiplex PCR; TCRdb holds only in-frame clones, not every one. The table records some 140,000 clones, 88% of them present only once. V gene TRBV27 combines with J gene TRBJ1-3; D might be TRBD1 (5 bases). This TCR was sampled from a woman aged 30 to 39 in good health. Sequencing was carried out using blood. Here the CDR3 DNA reads TGTGCCAGCAGTATGACCGGGACTTACTCTGGAAACACCATATATTTT. Its protein is CASSMTGTYSGNTIYF.